A single T cell receptor beta chain is shown here with its context. Its antigen is unidentified. Germline values: CDR1 SGHRS, CDR2 YFSETQ. The CDR3 totals 15 residues. Trimming took 3 bases from V and 2 from J, leaving 13 bases between them. This sample was included in a study of cytomegalovirus exposure and HLA in healthy donors. Primers: 60 Vbeta forward and 13 Jbeta reverse. Clones were read by immunoSEQ multiplex PCR, and TCRdb kept only the in-frame ones, dropping some. The data contain around 140,000 clones, roughly 80% of them singletons. Findings and limits, study-wide: In vitro data verified a few CMV-associated chains as specific for CMV antigens. As was reported, the HLA-A and HLA-B alleles of most subjects were accurately predicted from TCR beta sequences. Some segments of the V type, notably TRBV6-2 and TRBV6-3, were excluded as indistinguishable.

The receptor was derived from a man aged 35 to 55 in good health and CMV-seronegative. Input material: PBMCs. The gene calls are TRBV5-1 and TRBJ2-3; maybe TRBD1 (6 bases). The chain's CDR3 is CASSWGQGITDTQYF. Written as DNA, the CDR3 is TGCGCCAGCAGCTGGGGTCAGGGGATCACAGATACGCAGTATTTT.